The clone carrying this T cell receptor beta chain was counted ten times or more. Its antigen is unknown. The V gene's germline CDR1 is SQVTM and CDR2 ANQGSEA. Trimming cost V 1 base and J 3 bases, with 10 bases left between them. This CDR3 spans 14 amino acids. The data were taken from a study of T-cell reconstitution after alpha-beta-depleted transplantation in children. A library of TCRbeta sequences, prepared with unique molecular identifiers, was generated. TCRdb used MiXCR to reprocess the PCR reads, holding one entry per CDR3 protein. The table has some 200,000 distinct CDR3 sequences, 6.3% seen once; the top ten hold just over 4.5%. Study outcomes and limitations: Surviving recipient T cells and thymic progenitors underlay high day-60 TCRbeta diversity in some patients. Several hundred graft clones that had expanded were reportedly the source of alpha-beta T cells about two months after transplant. Among T cells one year after transplant, newly produced cells accounted for most counts and diversity.

The chain uses TRBV29-1 and TRBJ2-1; tentatively, D is TRBD1 or TRBD2 (6 bases each). The TCR was taken from a girl less than two years old with combined immunodeficiency, due to receive a stem cell transplant. The sample was PBMCs, taken before TCRalphabeta/CD19-depleted stem cell transplant. The CDR3 sequence: CSVEVGGGYNEQFF. The CDR3 coding sequence is TGCAGCGTTGAAGTGGGGGGCGGCTACAATGAGCAGTTCTTC.